This TCR beta chain was found in a study of blood T cell repertoires in COVID-19. The CDR3 has 17 residues. Clones were sequenced by immunoSEQ multiplex PCR, and TCRdb holds only the in-frame ones, with some missing. The sample holds 270,000 or so clones, roughly 85% seen once. The sequencing input was peripheral blood. The clonotype originates from a young woman with acute or convalescent COVID-19. The chain recombines TRBV1 with TRBJ2-5; TRBD2, the table's D call, lacks a check against the DNA. TRBV1 is a recognized pseudogene. The CDR3 spells CTSSQDRISGRGETQYF. CDR3 coding DNA: TGCACCAGCAGCCAAGATCGTATTAGCGGGAGAGGGGAGACCCAGTACTTC.